Below are 18 T cell receptor beta chains sequenced from a single sample in a study of immune heterogeneity within non-small cell lung tumors. Bulk tumor genomic DNA was the template, and each sample received 550 to 650 ng. Several biopsies per primary tumor, spaced far apart, were taken during surgery. Untreated, newly diagnosed non-small cell lung cancer patients underwent curative surgery. Multiplex PCR employing 32 V and 13 J primers generated amplicons of the TCR beta CDR3. TCRdb passed the multiplex PCR reads through MiXCR, listing each CDR3 protein once. Among tens of thousands of distinct CDR3 sequences listed, around 28% were seen once. Sequencing was done on a sample of lung tumor tissue. These receptors were collected from a man between 40 and 49 years old with non-small cell lung cancer.

This chain connects TRBV2 to TRBJ1-2; no clear D gene. The CDR3 runs to 13 residues. The V end was cut by 1 base, the J end by 4 bases, with 7 bases between. The germline V gene encodes CDR1 SNHLY and CDR2 FYNNEI. The CDR3 DNA reads as TGTGCCAGCAGTGAAGAGAGGGTCTATGGCTACACCTTC. The encoded protein is CASSEERVYGYTF.

The chain joins TRBV20-1 to TRBJ1-2; D is unresolved. The CDR3 is 14 residues long. Germline CDR1 is DFQATT and CDR2 is SNEGSKA (reference sequence). Trimming removed 0 bases from V and 8 bases from J, with 16 bases in between. CDR3 in DNA: TGCAGTGCTAGAGATACCATCGCTTTCCGGGGCTACACCTTC. Protein sequence: CSARDTIAFRGYTF.

This clonotype has only one observation. A much more abundant neighbour one base away suggests this may be a read error. The CDR3 loop reads CASRYTGTASTDTQYF. CDR3 nucleotides: TGTGCCAGCAGATACACTGGGACAGCTAGCACAGATACGCAGTATTTT. The chain recombines TRBV7-2 with TRBJ2-3; 7 nucleotides line up with TRBD1. The CDR3 totals 16 residues. Germline values: CDR1 SGHTA, CDR2 FQGNSA. J was trimmed by 0 bases and V by 6 bases; bases with no gene match: 9.

The table lists this clonotype with a few counts. The genes are TRBV6-2 or TRBV6-3 and TRBJ2-5, with D perhaps matching TRBD1 or TRBD2 (5 bases each). The CDR3 totals 13 residues. V lost 6 bases and J 9 bases, leaving 17 bases between the germline ends. Germline assignment: CDR1 MNHEY and CDR2 SVGEGT. The CDR3 loop is CASRTRGEHPQYF. CDR3 in DNA: TGTGCCAGCAGGACGCGAGGGGAGCACCCCCAGTACTTC.

This clonotype turned up a few times. The genes are TRBV20-1 and TRBJ1-2, with TRBD1 as a possible D gene (5 bases). The V and J ends lost 3 bases and 1 base respectively, with 9 bases between them. This CDR3 contains 13 residues. Germline V CDR1 and CDR2: DFQATT, SNEGSKA (reference sequence). CDR3 bases: TGCAGTGCTAGTTCAGGGATTAACTATGGCTACACCTTC. It specifies CSASSGINYGYTF.

To note about this clonotype: This sequence may be a read error, since a much larger clone differs from it by one base. This rearrangement joins TRBV6-5 to TRBJ2-7; possible D gene TRBD2, 6 bases. The CDR3 is 14 residues long. Germline CDR1 MNHEY, CDR2 SVGAGI. V shed 0 bases and J shed 3 bases, with 9 bases lying between them. DNA of the CDR3: TGTGCCAGCAGTTACTCAACGGGGGACTACGAGCAGTACTTC. It translates to CASSYSTGDYEQYF.

This clonotype was seen only a few times. The chain employs TRBV6-1 and TRBJ2-1; possibly TRBD1 for D (6 bases). CDR1 is MNHNS and CDR2 is SASEGT in the germline V gene. V shed 6 bases and J shed 12 bases, with 12 bases lying between them. The CDR3 spans 11 residues. The CDR3 DNA sequence: TGTGCCAGCAGCTGGGGACACGGGCAGTTCTTC. This encodes CASSWGHGQFF.

This clonotype came up many times. The genes are TRBV3-1 and TRBJ2-1; D tentatively reads TRBD1 or TRBD2 (5 bases each). V was cut by 4 bases and J by 4 bases, with 17 bases left in between. In germline, CDR1 is LGHDT, CDR2 YNNKEL (reference sequence). CDR3 length: 16 residues. The CDR3 nucleotides read TGTGCCAGCAGCCGGGGTCCGAGGGGCTCTTACAATGAGCAGTTCTTC. As protein: CASSRGPRGSYNEQFF.

Regarding this clonotype: A single base separates this from a much larger clone, so it may be a read error. V and J are TRBV10-3 and TRBJ2-7; 8 nucleotides match TRBD1. The CDR3 has 16 amino acids. CDR1 is ENHRY, CDR2 SYGVKD, per germline. The CDR3 nucleotides are TGTGCCATCAGTTTGGCCGGGACAGGAAGCACCTACGATCAGTACTTC. It is translated as CAISLAGTGSTYDQYF.

This rearrangement joins TRBV5-1 to TRBJ2-6, with D possibly matching TRBD1 (5 bases). The V and J ends lost 8 bases and 0 bases respectively, with 15 bases between them. The CDR3 has 16 amino acids. Germline loops: CDR1 SGHRS, CDR2 YFSETQ. Written as DNA, the CDR3 is TGCGCCAGTTCGACAGTCAGCGTCTCTGGGGCCAACGTCCTGACTTTC. Translating it yields CASSTVSVSGANVLTF. Variable domain in full (rest from reference TRBV5-1 and TRBJ2-6): KAGVTQTPRYLIKTRGQQVTLSCSPISGHRSVSWYQQTPGQGLQFLFEYFSETQRNKGNFPGRFSGRQFSNSRSEMNVSTLELGDSALYLCASSTVSVSGANVLTFGAGSRLTVL.

Turning to this clonotype: A read error may explain this, as a much larger clone is one base away. The chain combines TRBV7-8 with TRBJ2-1; TRBD1 is a possible D gene (5 bases). CDR1 is SGHVS and CDR2 is FQNEAQ in the germline V gene. CDR3 length: 15 amino acids. CDR3 loop: CAISLPLTRGNEQFF. Written as DNA, the CDR3 is TGTGCCATCAGCTTACCGTTAACAAGGGGCAATGAGCAGTTCTTC.

This clonotype is labeled as medium-sized (0.01 to 0.1%). The chain recombines TRBV6-1 with TRBJ2-7; 7 nucleotides align to TRBD2. With V trimmed by 8 bases and J by 5 bases, 12 bases remained unmatched. The CDR3 sequence is 14 residues long. CDR1 MNHNS and CDR2 SASEGT come from the germline V gene. The CDR3 is CASVGTGGSHEQYF. The CDR3 DNA reads TGTGCCAGCGTCGGGACGGGAGGTTCCCACGAGCAGTACTTC.

V and J are TRBV10-3 and TRBJ2-7, with D perhaps matching TRBD1 (6 bases). Trimming removed 7 bases from V and 0 bases from J, with 10 bases in between. The CDR3 extends over 13 amino acids. CDR1 is ENHRY and CDR2 is SYGVKD in the germline V gene. The CDR3 spells CAINEDSSYEQYF. Written as DNA, the CDR3 is TGTGCCATCAACGAGGACAGCTCCTACGAGCAGTACTTC.

As to this clonotype: A much larger clone lies one base from this, so it may be a read error. V usage is TRBV4-1 and J usage is TRBJ2-7, with D unclear. Germline CDR1 reads MGHRA; CDR2 reads YSYEKL. The CDR3 sequence is 13 residues long. V shed 0 bases and J shed 6 bases, with 9 bases lying between them. The CDR3 DNA sequence: TGCGCCAGCAGCCAAGATCTTGTAATCGAGCAGTACTTC. Translating gives CASSQDLVIEQYF.

Points on this clonotype: This may be a read error: a much more frequent sequence differs by one nucleotide. The genes are TRBV29-1 and TRBJ1-2, with D uncertain. The CDR3 consists of 11 residues. Germline CDR1 is SQVTM and CDR2 is ANQGSEA. CDR3: CSVEFNYGYPF. For the CDR3, the DNA is TGCAGCGTTGAGTTTAACTATGGCTACCCCTTC.

The V gene is TRBV4-3, the J gene TRBJ2-1; a weak D match, TRBD2 (6 bases). Looked up from germline, CDR1 is LGHNA and CDR2 is YSLEER. The CDR3 extends over 16 amino acids. V was pared by 7 bases and J by 9 bases, with 25 bases between. CDR3 sequence reads: CASNAAAGRVGGEQFF. The DNA of the CDR3 is TGCGCCAGCAACGCCGCGGCGGGAAGAGTGGGGGGTGAGCAGTTCTTC.

The chain uses TRBV7-9 and TRBJ1-2, with D unclear. The CDR3 loop spans 11 amino acids. The V gene's germline CDR1 is SEHNR and CDR2 FQNEAQ (reference sequence). V lost 4 bases and J 8 bases, leaving 8 bases between the germline ends. The CDR3 loop reads CASSSRHGYTF. CDR3 sequence (DNA): TGTGCCAGCAGCTCCAGGCACGGCTACACCTTC.

The chain has TRBV20-1 and TRBJ1-6; possibly TRBD1 for D (5 bases). CDR3 length: 13 residues. CDR1 DFQATT and CDR2 SNEGSKA come from the germline V gene (reference sequence). Trimming left V 5 bases short and J 10 bases short, with 15 bases between. As DNA, the CDR3 is TGCAGTGCTCGAATAGGGGCTGAATCACCCCTCCACTTT. Translation: CSARIGAESPLHF.